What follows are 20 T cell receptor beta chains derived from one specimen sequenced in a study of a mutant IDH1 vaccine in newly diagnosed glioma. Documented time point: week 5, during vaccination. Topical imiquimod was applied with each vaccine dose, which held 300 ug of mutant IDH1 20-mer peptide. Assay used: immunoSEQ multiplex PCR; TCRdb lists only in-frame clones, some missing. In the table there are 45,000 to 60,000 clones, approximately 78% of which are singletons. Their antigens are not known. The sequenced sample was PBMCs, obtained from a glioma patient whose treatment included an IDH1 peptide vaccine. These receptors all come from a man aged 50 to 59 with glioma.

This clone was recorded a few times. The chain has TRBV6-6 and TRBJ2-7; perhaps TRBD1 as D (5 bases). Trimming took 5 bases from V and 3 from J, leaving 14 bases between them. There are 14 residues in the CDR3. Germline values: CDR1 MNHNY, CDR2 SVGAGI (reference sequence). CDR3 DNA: TGTGCCAGCAGTCCTGACAGAAACAACTACGAGCAGTACTTC. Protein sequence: CASSPDRNNYEQYF.

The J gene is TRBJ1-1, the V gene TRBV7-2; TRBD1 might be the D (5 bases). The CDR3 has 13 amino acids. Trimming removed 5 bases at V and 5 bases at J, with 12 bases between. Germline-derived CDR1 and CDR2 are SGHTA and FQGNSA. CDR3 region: CASSLTRTTEAFF. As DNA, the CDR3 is TGTGCCAGCAGCCTCACAAGGACAACTGAAGCTTTCTTT.

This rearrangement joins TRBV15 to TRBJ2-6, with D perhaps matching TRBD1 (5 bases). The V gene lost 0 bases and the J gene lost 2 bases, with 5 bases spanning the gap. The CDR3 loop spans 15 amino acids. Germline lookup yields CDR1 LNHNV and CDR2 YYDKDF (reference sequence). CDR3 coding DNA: TGTGCCACCAGCAGAGAAGGGGCTGGGGCCAACGTCCTGACTTTC. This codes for CATSREGAGANVLTF.

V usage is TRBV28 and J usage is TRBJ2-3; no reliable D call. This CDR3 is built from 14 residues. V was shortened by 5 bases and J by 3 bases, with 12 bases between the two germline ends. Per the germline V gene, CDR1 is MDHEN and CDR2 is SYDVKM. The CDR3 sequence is CASSLPPGTDTQYF. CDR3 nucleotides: TGTGCCAGCAGTCTCCCCCCCGGGACAGATACGCAGTATTTT.

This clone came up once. CDR3 protein: CASSGGQRYGYTF. The CDR3 DNA reads as TGTGCCAGCAGTGGTGGCCAACGCTATGGCTACACCTTC. The chain joins TRBV2 to TRBJ1-2; D is undetermined. Germline assignment: CDR1 SNHLY and CDR2 FYNNEI. Trimming shortened V by 4 bases and J by 4 bases, and 10 bases separated the two germline ends. CDR3 length: 13 residues.

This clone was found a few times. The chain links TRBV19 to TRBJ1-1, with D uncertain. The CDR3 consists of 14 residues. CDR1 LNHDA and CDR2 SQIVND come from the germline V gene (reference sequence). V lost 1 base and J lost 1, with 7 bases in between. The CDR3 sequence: CASSIGPWNTEAFF. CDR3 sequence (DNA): TGTGCCAGTAGTATAGGTCCCTGGAACACTGAAGCTTTCTTT.

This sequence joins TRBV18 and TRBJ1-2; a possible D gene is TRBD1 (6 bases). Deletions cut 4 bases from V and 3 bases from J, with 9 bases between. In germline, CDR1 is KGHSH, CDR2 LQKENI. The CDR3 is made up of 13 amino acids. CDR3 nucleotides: TGTGCCAGCTCACTGGACAGTTACTATGGCTACACCTTC. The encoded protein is CASSLDSYYGYTF.

DNA of the CDR3: TGTGCCAGCACCCCGGGAGGGGGGACTGAAGCTTTCTTT. Its protein product is CASTPGGGTEAFF. The genes are TRBV27 and TRBJ1-1; weak D call: TRBD1 (6 bases). The CDR3 sequence is 13 residues long. Germline CDR1 reads MNHEY; CDR2 reads SMNVEV (reference sequence). V lost 7 bases and J 5 bases, leaving 14 bases between the germline ends.

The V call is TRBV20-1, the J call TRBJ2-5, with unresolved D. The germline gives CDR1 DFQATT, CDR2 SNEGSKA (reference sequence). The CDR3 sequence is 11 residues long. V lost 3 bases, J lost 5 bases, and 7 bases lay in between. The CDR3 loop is CSARLWETQYF. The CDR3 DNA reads TGCAGTGCTAGGTTGTGGGAGACCCAGTACTTC.

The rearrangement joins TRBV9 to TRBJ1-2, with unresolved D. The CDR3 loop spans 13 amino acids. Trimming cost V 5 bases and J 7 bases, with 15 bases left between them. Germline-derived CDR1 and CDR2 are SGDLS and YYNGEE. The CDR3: CASSSEGASGYTF. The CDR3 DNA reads TGTGCCAGCAGTTCGGAAGGAGCGTCTGGCTACACCTTC.

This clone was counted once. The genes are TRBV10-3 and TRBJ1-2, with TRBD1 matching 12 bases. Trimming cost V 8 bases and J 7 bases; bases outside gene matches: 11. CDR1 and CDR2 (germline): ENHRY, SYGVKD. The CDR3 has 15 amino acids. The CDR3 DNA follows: TGTGCCATCGAAAATCGGGACAGGGGGCTAGGTGGCTACACCTTC. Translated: CAIENRDRGLGGYTF.

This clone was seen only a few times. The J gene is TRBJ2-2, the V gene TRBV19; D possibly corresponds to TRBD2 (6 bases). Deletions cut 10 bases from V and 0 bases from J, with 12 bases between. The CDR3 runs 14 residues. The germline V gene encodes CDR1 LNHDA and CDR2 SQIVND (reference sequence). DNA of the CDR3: TGTGCCACCCGCGGGACCACGAACACCGGGGAGCTGTTTTTT. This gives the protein CATRGTTNTGELFF.

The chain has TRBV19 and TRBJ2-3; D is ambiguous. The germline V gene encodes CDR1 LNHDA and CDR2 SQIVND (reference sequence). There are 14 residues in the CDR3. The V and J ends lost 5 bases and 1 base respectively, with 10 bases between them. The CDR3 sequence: CASSRQHRTDTQYF. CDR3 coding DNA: TGTGCCAGTAGTCGGCAGCACCGCACAGATACGCAGTATTTT.

The CDR3 protein is CASSLSYEQYF. The CDR3 DNA follows: TGTGCCAGCAGCTTGAGCTACGAGCAGTACTTC. V gene TRBV7-9 combines with J gene TRBJ2-7, with D unclear. The V end lost 3 bases, the J end lost 3 bases, and 3 bases lay between the germline ends. The germline V gene has CDR1 SEHNR and CDR2 FQNEAQ (reference sequence). This CDR3 has 11 amino acids.

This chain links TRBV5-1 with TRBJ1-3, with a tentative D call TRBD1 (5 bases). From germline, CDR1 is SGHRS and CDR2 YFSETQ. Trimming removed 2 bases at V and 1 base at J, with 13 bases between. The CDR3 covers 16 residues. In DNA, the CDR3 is TGCGCCAGCAGCTTATACCCGGGACTTTCTGGAAACACCATATATTTT. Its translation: CASSLYPGLSGNTIYF.

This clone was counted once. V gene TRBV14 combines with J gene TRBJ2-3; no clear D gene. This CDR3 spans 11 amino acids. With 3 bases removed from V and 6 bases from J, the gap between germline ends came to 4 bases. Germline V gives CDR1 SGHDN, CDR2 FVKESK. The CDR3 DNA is TGTGCCAGCAGCCATAGCGATACGCAGTATTTT. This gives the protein CASSHSDTQYF.

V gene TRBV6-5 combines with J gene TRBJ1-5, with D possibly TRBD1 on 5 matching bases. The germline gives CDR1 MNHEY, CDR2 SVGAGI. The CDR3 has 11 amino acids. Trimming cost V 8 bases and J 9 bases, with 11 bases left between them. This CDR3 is CASGADRPQHF. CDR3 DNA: TGTGCCAGCGGGGCGGACCGGCCCCAGCATTTT.

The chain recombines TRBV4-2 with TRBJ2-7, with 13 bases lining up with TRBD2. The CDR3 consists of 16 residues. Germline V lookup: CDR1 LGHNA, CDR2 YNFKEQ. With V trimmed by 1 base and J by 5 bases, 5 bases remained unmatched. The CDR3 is CASSQVLAGGPNEQYF. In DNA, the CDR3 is TGTGCCAGCAGCCAAGTACTAGCGGGGGGGCCTAACGAGCAGTACTTC.

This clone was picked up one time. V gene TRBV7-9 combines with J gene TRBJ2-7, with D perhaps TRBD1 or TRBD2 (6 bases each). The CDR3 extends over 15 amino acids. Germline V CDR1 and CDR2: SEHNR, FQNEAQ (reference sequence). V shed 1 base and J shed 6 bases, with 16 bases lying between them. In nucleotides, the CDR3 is TGTGCCAGCAGCTTAGGGGGGACGGGGGCCCGCGAGCAGTACTTC. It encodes CASSLGGTGAREQYF. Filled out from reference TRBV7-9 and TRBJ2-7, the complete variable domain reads DTGVSQNPRHKITKRGQNVTFRCDPISEHNRLYWYRQTLGQGPEFLTYFQNEAQLEKSRLLSDRFSAERPKGSFSTLEIQRTEQGDSAMYLCASSLGGTGAREQYFGPGTRLTVT.

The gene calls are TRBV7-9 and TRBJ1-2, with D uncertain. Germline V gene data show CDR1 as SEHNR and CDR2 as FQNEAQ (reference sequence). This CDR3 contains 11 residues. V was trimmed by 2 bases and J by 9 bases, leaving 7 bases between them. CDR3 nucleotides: TGTGCCAGCAGCTTAAACCGGCGCTACACCTTC. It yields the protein CASSLNRRYTF.